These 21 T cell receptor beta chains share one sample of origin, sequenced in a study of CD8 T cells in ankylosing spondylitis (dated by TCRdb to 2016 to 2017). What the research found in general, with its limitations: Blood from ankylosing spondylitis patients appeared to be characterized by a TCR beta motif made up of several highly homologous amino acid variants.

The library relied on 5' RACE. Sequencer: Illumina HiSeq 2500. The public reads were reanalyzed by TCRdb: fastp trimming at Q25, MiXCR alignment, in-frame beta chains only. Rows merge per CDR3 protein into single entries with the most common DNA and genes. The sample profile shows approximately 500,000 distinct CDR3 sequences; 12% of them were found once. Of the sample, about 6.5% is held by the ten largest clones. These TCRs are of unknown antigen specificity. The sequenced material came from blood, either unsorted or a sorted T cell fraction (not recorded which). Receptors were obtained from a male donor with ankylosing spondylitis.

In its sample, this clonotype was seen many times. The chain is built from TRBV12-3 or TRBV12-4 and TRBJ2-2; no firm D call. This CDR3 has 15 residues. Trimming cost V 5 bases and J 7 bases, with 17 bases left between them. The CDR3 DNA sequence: TGTGCCAGCAGTGCCTACACGGGCGCCGGCGGGGAGCTGTTTTTT. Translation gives CASSAYTGAGGELFF.

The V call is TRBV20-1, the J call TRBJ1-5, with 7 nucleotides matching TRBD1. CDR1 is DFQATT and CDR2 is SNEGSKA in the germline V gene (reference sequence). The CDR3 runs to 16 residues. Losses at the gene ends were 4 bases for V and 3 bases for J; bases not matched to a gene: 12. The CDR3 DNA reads TGCAGTGCTACAAAACAGACAGGGAATGACAATCAGCCCCAGCATTTT. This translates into CSATKQTGNDNQPQHF.

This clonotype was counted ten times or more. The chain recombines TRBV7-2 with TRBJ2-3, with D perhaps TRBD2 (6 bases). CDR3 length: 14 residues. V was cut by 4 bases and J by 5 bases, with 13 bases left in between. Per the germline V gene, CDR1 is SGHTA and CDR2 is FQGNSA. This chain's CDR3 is CASSSLTRVDTQYF. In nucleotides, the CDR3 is TGTGCCAGCAGCTCACTGACTAGAGTAGATACGCAGTATTTT. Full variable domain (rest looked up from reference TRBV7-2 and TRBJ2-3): GAGVSQSPSNKVTEKGKDVELRCDPISGHTALYWYRQSLGQGLEFLIYFQGNSAPDKSGLPSDRFSAERTGGSVSTLTIQRTQQEDSAVYLCASSSLTRVDTQYFGPGTRLTVL.

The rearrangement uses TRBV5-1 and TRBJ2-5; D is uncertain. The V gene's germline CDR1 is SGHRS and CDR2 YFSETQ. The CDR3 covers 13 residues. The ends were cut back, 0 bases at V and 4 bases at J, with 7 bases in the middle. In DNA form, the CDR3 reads TGCGCCAGCAGCTTGGAGCTCCGAGAGACCCAGTACTTC. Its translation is CASSLELRETQYF.

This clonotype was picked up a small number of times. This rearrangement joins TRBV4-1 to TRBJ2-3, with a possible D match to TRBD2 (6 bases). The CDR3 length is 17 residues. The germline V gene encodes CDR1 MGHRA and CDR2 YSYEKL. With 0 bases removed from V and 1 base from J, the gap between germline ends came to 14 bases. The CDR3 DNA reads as TGCGCCAGCAGCCAAGATCTAGGGGCGGGACGCACAGATACGCAGTATTTT. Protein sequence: CASSQDLGAGRTDTQYF.

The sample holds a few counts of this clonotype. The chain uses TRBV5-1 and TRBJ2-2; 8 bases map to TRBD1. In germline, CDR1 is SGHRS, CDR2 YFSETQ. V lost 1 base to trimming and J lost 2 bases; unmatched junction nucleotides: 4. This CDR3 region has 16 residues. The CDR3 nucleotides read TGCGCCAGCAGCTTGAGTGGACAGGGAAACACCGGGGAGCTGTTTTTT. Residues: CASSLSGQGNTGELFF.

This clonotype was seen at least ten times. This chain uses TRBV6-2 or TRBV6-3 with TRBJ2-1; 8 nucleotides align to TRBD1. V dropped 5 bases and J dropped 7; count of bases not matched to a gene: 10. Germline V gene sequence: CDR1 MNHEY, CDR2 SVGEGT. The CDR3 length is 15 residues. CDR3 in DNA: TGTGCCAGCAGTAAGGCGGGGACAGGTGGGAATGAGCAGTTCTTC. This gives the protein CASSKAGTGGNEQFF.

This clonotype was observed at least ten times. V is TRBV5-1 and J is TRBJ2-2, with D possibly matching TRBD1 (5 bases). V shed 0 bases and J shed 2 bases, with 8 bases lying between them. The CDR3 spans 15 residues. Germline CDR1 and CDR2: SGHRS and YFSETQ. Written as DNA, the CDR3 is TGCGCCAGCAGCTTGGGACAGTTAAACACCGGGGAGCTGTTTTTT. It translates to CASSLGQLNTGELFF.

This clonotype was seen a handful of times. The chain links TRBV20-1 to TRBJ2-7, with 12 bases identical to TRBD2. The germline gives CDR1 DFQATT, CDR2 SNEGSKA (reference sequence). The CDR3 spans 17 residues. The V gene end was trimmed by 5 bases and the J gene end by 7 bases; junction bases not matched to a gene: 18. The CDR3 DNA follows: TGCAGTGCTGACAGGAGGGGAGGGCTAGCGGGAGGGAATGAGCAGTACGTC. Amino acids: CSADRRGGLAGGNEQYV.

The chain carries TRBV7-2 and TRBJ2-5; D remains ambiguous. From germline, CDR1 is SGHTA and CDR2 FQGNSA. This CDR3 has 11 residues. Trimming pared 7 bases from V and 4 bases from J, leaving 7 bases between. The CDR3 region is CASTRGETQYF. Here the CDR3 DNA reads TGTGCCAGCACCCGAGGAGAGACCCAGTACTTC.

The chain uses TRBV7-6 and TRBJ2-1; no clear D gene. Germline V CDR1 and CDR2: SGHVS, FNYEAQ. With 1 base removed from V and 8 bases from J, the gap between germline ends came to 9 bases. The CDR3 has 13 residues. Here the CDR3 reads CASSLEVIDEQFF. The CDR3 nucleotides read TGTGCCAGCAGCTTAGAAGTTATCGATGAGCAGTTCTTC.

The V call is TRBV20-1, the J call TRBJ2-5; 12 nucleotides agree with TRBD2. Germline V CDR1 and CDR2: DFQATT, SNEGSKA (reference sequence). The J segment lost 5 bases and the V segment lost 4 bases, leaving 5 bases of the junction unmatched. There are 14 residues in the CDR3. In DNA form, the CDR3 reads TGCAGTGCTATACTAGCGGGAGGCCGCGAGACCCAGTACTTC. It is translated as CSAILAGGRETQYF.

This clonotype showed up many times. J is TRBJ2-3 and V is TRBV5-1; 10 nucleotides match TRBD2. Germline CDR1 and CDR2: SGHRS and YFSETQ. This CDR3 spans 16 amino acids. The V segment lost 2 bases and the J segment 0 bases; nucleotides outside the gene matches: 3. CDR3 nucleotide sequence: TGCGCCAGCAGCTTAGGGACTAGCGTAAGCACAGATACGCAGTATTTT. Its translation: CASSLGTSVSTDTQYF.

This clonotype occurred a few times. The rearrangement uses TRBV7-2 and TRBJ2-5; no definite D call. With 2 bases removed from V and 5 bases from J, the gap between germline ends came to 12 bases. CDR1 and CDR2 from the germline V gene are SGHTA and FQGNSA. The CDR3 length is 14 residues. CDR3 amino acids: CASSLQSWKETQYF. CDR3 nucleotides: TGTGCCAGCAGCTTACAATCCTGGAAGGAGACCCAGTACTTC. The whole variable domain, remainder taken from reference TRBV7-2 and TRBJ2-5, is GAGVSQSPSNKVTEKGKDVELRCDPISGHTALYWYRQSLGQGLEFLIYFQGNSAPDKSGLPSDRFSAERTGGSVSTLTIQRTQQEDSAVYLCASSLQSWKETQYFGPGTRLLVL.

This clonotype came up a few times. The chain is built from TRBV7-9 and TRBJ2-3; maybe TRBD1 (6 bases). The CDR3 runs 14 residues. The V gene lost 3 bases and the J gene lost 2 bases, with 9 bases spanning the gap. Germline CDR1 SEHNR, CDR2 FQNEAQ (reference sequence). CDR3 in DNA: TGTGCCAGCAGCTTTGGACAGACCACAGATACGCAGTATTTT. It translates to CASSFGQTTDTQYF.

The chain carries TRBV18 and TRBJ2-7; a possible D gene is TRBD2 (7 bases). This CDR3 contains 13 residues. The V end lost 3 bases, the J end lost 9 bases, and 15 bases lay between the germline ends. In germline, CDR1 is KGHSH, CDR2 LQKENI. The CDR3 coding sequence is TGTGCCAGCTCACCGGGGGCGGGAGAACGGCAGTACGTC. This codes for CASSPGAGERQYV.

The CDR3, as DNA: TGTGCCAGCAGCCCTCCAATGGCACAGGGGAACACTGAAGCTTTCTTT. The encoded protein is CASSPPMAQGNTEAFF. The chain is built from TRBV7-2 and TRBJ1-1, with a tentative D call TRBD1 (6 bases). The CDR3 length is 16 residues. V dropped 5 bases and J dropped 1 base, with 17 bases sitting between them. Looked up from germline, CDR1 is SGHTA and CDR2 is FQGNSA.

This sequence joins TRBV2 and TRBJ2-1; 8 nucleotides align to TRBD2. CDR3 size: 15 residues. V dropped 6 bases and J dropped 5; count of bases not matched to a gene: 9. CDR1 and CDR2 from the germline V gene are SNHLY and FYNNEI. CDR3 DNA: TGTGCCAGCAGGAGGGGACTAGGATACAACAATGAGCAGTTCTTC. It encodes CASRRGLGYNNEQFF. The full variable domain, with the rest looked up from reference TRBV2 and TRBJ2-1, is EPEVTQTPSHQVTQMGQEVILRCVPISNHLYFYWYRQILGQKVEFLVSFYNNEISEKSEIFDDQFSVERPDGSNFTLKIRSTKLEDSAMYFCASRRGLGYNNEQFFGPGTRLTVL.

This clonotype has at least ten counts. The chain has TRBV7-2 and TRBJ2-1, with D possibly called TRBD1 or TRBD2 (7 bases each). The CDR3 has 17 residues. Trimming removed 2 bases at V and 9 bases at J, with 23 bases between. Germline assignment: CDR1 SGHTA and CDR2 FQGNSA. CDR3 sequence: CASSLPGGVGLGLEQFF. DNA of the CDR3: TGTGCCAGCAGCTTACCAGGGGGAGTAGGACTAGGCCTTGAGCAGTTCTTC.

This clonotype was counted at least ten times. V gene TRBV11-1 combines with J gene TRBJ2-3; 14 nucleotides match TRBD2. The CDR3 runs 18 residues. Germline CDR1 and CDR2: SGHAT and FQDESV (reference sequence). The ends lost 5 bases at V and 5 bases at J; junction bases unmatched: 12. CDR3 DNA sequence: TGTGCCAGCAGCCCGTGGGGACTAGCGGGAGCTCGAGGAGATACGCAGTATTTT. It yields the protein CASSPWGLAGARGDTQYF.

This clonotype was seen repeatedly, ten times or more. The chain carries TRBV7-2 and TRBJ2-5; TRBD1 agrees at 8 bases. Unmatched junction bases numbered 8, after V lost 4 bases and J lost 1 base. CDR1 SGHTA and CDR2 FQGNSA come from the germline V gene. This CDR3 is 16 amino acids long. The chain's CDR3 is CASSYGTGQGQETQYF. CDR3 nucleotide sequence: TGTGCCAGCAGCTACGGGACAGGCCAGGGCCAAGAGACCCAGTACTTC.